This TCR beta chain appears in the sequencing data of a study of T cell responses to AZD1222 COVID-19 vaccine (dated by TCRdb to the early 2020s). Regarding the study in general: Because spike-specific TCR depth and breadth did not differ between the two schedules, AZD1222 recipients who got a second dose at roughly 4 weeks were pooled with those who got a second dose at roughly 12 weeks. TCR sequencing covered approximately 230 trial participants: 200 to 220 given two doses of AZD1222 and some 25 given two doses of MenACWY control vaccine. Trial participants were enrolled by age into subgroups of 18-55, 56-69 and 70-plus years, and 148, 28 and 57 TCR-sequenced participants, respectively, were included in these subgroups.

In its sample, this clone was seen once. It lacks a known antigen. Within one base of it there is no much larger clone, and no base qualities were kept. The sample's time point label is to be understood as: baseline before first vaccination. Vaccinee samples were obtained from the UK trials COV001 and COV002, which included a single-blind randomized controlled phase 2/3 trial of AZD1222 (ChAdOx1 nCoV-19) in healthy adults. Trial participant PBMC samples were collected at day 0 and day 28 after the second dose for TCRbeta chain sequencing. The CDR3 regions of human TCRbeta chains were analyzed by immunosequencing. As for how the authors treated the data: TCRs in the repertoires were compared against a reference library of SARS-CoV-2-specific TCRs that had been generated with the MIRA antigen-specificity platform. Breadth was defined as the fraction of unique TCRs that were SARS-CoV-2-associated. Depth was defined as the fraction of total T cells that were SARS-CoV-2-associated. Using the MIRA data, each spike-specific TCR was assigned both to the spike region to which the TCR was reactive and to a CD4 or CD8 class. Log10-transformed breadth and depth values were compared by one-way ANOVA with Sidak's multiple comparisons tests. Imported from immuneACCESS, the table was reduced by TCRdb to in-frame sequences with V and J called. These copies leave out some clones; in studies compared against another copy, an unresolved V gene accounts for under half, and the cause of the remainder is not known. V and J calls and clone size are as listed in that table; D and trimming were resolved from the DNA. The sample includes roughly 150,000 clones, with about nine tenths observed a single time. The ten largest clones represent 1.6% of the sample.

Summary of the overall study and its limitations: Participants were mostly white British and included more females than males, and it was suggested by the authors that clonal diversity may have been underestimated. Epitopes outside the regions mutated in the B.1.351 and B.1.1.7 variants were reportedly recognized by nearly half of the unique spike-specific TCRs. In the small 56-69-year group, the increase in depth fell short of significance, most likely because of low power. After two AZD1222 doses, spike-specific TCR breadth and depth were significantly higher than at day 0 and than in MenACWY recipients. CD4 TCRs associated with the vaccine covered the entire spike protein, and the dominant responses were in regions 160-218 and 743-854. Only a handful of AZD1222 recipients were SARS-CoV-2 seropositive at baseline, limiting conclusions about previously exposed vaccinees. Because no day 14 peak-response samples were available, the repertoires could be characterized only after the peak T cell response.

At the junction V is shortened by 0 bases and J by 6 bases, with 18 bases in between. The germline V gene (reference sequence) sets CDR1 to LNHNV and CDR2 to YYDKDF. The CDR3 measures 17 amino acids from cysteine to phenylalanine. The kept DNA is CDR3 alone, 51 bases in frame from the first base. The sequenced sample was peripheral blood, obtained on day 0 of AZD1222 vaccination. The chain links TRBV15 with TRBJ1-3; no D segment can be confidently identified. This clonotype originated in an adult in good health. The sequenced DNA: TGTGCCACCAGCAGAGACCCAATAAGGACCGATCTAAACACCATATATTTT. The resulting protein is CATSRDPIRTDLNTIYF.